These 29 T cell receptor beta chains were all obtained from the same sample, sequenced in a study of metastatic and nonmetastatic thyroid tumors. Not a single patient had been given any form of treatment at any point before undergoing thyroid surgery. TCRdb recomputed clones from the PCR reads via MiXCR. The repertoire holds just under 20,000 clones, roughly a quarter seen once, with less than 7% in the top ten. The sample taken for sequencing was blood. Receptors originate from a female donor with papillary thyroid cancer or a benign thyroid nodule (not recorded which). Some clones in this sample may be carry-over from other donors' samples.

This clone was counted ten times or more. The gene calls are TRBV5-1 and TRBJ1-1, with unresolved D. CDR3 length: 14 residues. V lost 4 bases and J lost 0, with 10 bases in between. The germline gives CDR1 SGHRS, CDR2 YFSETQ. CDR3 in amino acids: CASSPTPMNTEAFF. In nucleotides, the CDR3 is TGCGCCAGCAGCCCGACACCTATGAACACTGAAGCTTTCTTT.

Within the sample, this clone is medium-sized (0.01 to 0.1%). The chain links TRBV10-3 to TRBJ1-1; no definite D call. CDR1 and CDR2 (germline): ENHRY, SYGVKD. The CDR3 totals 13 residues. V gave up 8 bases and J gave up 0 bases, with 10 bases separating them. CDR3 sequence (DNA): TGTGCCATCTCCGGGGTGATGAACACTGAAGCTTTCTTT. Protein sequence: CAISGVMNTEAFF.

The CDR3 bases are TGTGCCAGCAGTTTACAGGGCAAAGAGACCCAGTACTTC. Translated: CASSLQGKETQYF. The genes are TRBV11-2 and TRBJ2-5, with D maybe TRBD1 (6 bases). Between the trimmed V and J ends, which lost 6 bases and 3 bases, there was a span of 11 bases. The V gene's germline CDR1 is SGHAT and CDR2 FQNNGV. This CDR3 comprises 13 residues.

The sample holds many counts of this clone. A much larger clone differs by one base, so this may be a read error. V gene TRBV7-1 combines with J gene TRBJ2-2; 10 positions agree with TRBD2. TRBV7-1 is an ORF, and what it does is uncertain. The CDR3 covers 20 residues. This CDR3 reads CASSLLAGTSAKPNTGELFF. The CDR3 region has the DNA TGTGCCAGCAGTCTCCTTGCCGGGACTAGCGCCAAACCGAACACTGGGGAGCTGTTTTTT.

Comment on this clone: Just one base apart from a much larger clone, this may be a read error. The V call is TRBV6-4, the J call TRBJ2-1; D unresolved. V was shortened by 10 bases and J by 8 bases, with 6 bases between the two germline ends. The CDR3 spans 9 residues. Germline lookup yields CDR1 MRHNA and CDR2 SNTAGT. The CDR3 DNA follows: TGTGCCATTGACGATGAGCAGTTCTTC. This sequence encodes CAIDDEQFF.

This clone was counted many times. The chain uses TRBV12-3 or TRBV12-4 and TRBJ2-3; no reliable D call. The ends were cut back, 5 bases at V and 0 bases at J, with 21 bases in the middle. The CDR3 extends over 18 amino acids. The CDR3, as DNA: TGTGCCAGCAGTACTTCCAGCCCGGCCTCACTAAGCACAGATACGCAGTATTTT. This codes for CASSTSSPASLSTDTQYF.

V and J are TRBV11-2 and TRBJ1-6; D is unclear. Germline loops: CDR1 SGHAT, CDR2 FQNNGV. Trimming removed 1 base from V and 5 bases from J, with 3 bases in between. The CDR3 sequence is 13 residues long. The CDR3 spells CASSLGHNSPLHF. The CDR3 coding sequence is TGTGCCAGCAGCTTAGGGCATAATTCACCCCTCCACTTT.

This clone showed up many times. CDR3 DNA sequence: TGTGCCAGCAGCTTTGCCCTAGGGACTAGGCCGGGGAATGAGCAGTTCTTC. This encodes CASSFALGTRPGNEQFF. The chain couples TRBV7-2 to TRBJ2-1, with 8 bases identical to TRBD2. Germline V gene data show CDR1 as SGHTA and CDR2 as FQGNSA. Losses at the gene ends were 3 bases for V and 7 bases for J; bases not matched to a gene: 14. This CDR3 spans 17 amino acids.

This clone was picked up many times. The chain has TRBV7-8 and TRBJ2-7; 7 positions match TRBD2. The length of the CDR3 is 15 residues. Germline V gene lookup returns CDR1 SGHVS and CDR2 FQNEAQ. Trimming took 1 base from V and 2 from J; bases not matched to a gene: 5. The CDR3 spells CASSLGTSTTYEQYF. The DNA for the CDR3 is TGTGCCAGCAGCTTAGGGACTAGTACCACCTACGAGCAGTACTTC.

The genes are TRBV19 and TRBJ1-2; possible D gene TRBD1, 5 bases. V was clipped by 2 bases and J by 2 bases, with 9 bases between them. Germline CDR1 reads LNHDA; CDR2 reads SQIVND (reference sequence). The CDR3 is 14 residues long. The CDR3, as DNA: TGTGCCAGTAGTATAAACGGGGACAACTATGGCTACACCTTC. Translation: CASSINGDNYGYTF.

This clone was seen just once. The rearrangement joins TRBV5-1 to TRBJ2-7, with a possible D match to TRBD2 (7 bases). With 0 bases removed from V and 9 bases from J, the gap between germline ends came to 13 bases. In germline, CDR1 is SGHRS, CDR2 YFSETQ. The CDR3 has 13 amino acids. CDR3 amino acids: CASSLDHREGQYF. As DNA, the CDR3 is TGCGCCAGCAGCTTGGACCACAGGGAGGGGCAGTACTTC.

This clone was recorded many times. The chain employs TRBV7-9 and TRBJ2-7; 9 bases align to TRBD2. The CDR3 loop spans 14 amino acids. V gave up 5 bases and J gave up 0 bases; unmatched junction bases: 2. The germline CDR1 and CDR2 sequences are SEHNR and FQNEAQ (reference sequence). CDR3 region: CASSTTSGSYEQYF. In nucleotides, the CDR3 is TGTGCCAGCAGCACGACTAGCGGCTCCTACGAGCAGTACTTC.

This clone has ten or more counts. This rearrangement joins TRBV3-1 to TRBJ2-3; D not certain. Germline assignment: CDR1 LGHDT and CDR2 YNNKEL (reference sequence). The germline V and J ends were trimmed by 1 base and 4 bases, with 6 bases remaining between them. There are 13 residues in the CDR3. CDR3: CASSQVTADTQYF. CDR3 DNA: TGTGCCAGCAGCCAAGTAACTGCAGATACGCAGTATTTT.

This clone showed up many times. This sequence joins TRBV2 and TRBJ1-2; D ambiguous. Trimming stripped 1 base from V and 4 bases from J, with 4 bases between. The germline CDR1 and CDR2 sequences are SNHLY and FYNNEI. CDR3 size: 12 residues. This CDR3 reads CASSEDGYGYTF. CDR3 in DNA: TGTGCCAGCAGTGAAGATGGCTATGGCTACACCTTC.

This clone came up a few times. The chain employs TRBV6-1 and TRBJ2-1, with D maybe TRBD1 (5 bases). The CDR3 sequence is 12 residues long. CDR1 is MNHNS and CDR2 is SASEGT in the germline V gene. V lost 6 bases and J lost 8, with 11 bases in between. The CDR3 DNA sequence: TGTGCCAGCAGCAGACAGTGGGATGAGCAGTTCTTC. It specifies CASSRQWDEQFF.

This clone occurred a few times. The CDR3 loop reads CASSYSDIGYTEAFF. The CDR3 DNA sequence: TGTGCCAGCAGTTACTCCGACATTGGGTACACTGAAGCTTTCTTT. The chain joins TRBV6-5 to TRBJ1-1; no reliable D call. V lost 0 bases, J lost 3 bases, and 11 bases lay in between. This CDR3 comprises 15 residues. Per germline, CDR1 MNHEY and CDR2 SVGAGI.

This clone was observed once. V is TRBV9 and J is TRBJ2-7; no firm D call. Trimming stripped 4 bases from V and 5 bases from J, with 13 bases between. CDR1 SGDLS and CDR2 YYNGEE come from the germline V gene. The CDR3 is 13 amino acids. The CDR3 region has the DNA TGTGCCAGCAGCCCCAGTACTCCCAACGAGCAGTACTTC. The encoded protein is CASSPSTPNEQYF.

This clone was seen ten or more times. V usage is TRBV3-1 and J usage is TRBJ1-2; D is undetermined. Germline CDR1 is LGHDT and CDR2 is YNNKEL (reference sequence). The CDR3 totals 12 residues. Between the trimmed V and J ends, which lost 1 base and 5 bases, there was a span of 5 bases. The CDR3 protein is CASSQGMYGYTF. The CDR3 DNA is TGTGCCAGCAGCCAAGGGATGTATGGCTACACCTTC.

This clone was seen just once. The germline gene is not matched at one end of the junction; a read error may be the cause. The chain recombines TRBV7-9 with TRBJ1-1, with D uncertain. Germline-derived CDR1 and CDR2 are SEHNR and FQNEAQ (reference sequence). The CDR3 covers 12 residues. CDR3 DNA sequence: TGTGCGAGCAGCGTGGACAACACTGAAGCTTTCTTT. This codes for CASSVDNTEAFF.

As for this clone: Germline is not matched at one junction end, which may reflect a read error. This chain joins TRBV19 and TRBJ1-2; D is possibly TRBD1 (5 bases). The CDR3 runs 12 residues. Per the germline V gene, CDR1 is LNHDA and CDR2 is SQIVND (reference sequence). The CDR3 is CASSHQGAGHTF. The CDR3 DNA reads TGTGCCAGTAGTCACCAAGGGGCTGGCCACACCTTC.

This rearrangement joins TRBV13 to TRBJ1-6, with D possibly being TRBD1 (6 bases). V gave up 11 bases and J gave up 8 bases, with 19 bases separating them. The CDR3 length is 14 residues. The germline V gene encodes CDR1 PRHDT and CDR2 FYEKMQ (reference sequence). The CDR3 nucleotides read TGTGCCTGCCGGGGGCAGTTGAGTGATTCACCCCTCCACTTT. This translates into CACRGQLSDSPLHF.

This clone was counted only a few times. J is TRBJ2-5 and V is TRBV6-5; possibly TRBD1 for D (5 bases). This CDR3 comprises 12 residues. The germline V gene encodes CDR1 MNHEY and CDR2 SVGAGI. Trimming stripped 10 bases from V and 4 bases from J, with 13 bases between. CDR3: CAIQGLIETQYF. The CDR3 DNA is TGTGCCATTCAGGGTCTCATAGAGACCCAGTACTTC.

A few counts support this clone. This chain links TRBV6-1 with TRBJ1-2; possible D gene TRBD1, 6 bases. Trimming took off 7 bases at V and 9 bases at J, with 21 bases between the two ends. This CDR3 has 14 residues. CDR1 is MNHNS and CDR2 is SASEGT in the germline V gene. This CDR3 reads CASMGAFQFTCYTF. Written as DNA, the CDR3 is TGTGCCAGCATGGGGGCCTTTCAGTTTACTTGCTACACCTTC.

This clone was observed at least ten times. The chain recombines TRBV28 with TRBJ1-4; D is unclear. V was trimmed by 4 bases and J by 0 bases, leaving 6 bases between them. The CDR3 is 14 residues long. Germline lookup yields CDR1 MDHEN and CDR2 SYDVKM. Here the CDR3 reads CASSSGSTNEKLFF. The CDR3 DNA reads TGTGCCAGCAGTTCGGGCTCAACTAATGAAAAACTGTTTTTT.

This clone occurred many times. This sequence joins TRBV7-9 and TRBJ2-5, with a weak D call TRBD1 (5 bases). The CDR3 sequence is 11 residues long. Between the trimmed V and J ends, which lost 1 base and 9 bases, there was a span of 6 bases. Germline CDR1 SEHNR, CDR2 FQNEAQ (reference sequence). DNA for the CDR3: TGTGCCAGCAGCTTAGAACAGGCCCAGTACTTC. Translated: CASSLEQAQYF.

The chain has TRBV15 and TRBJ2-2, with D perhaps TRBD1 or TRBD2 (6 bases each). V shed 5 bases and J shed 2 bases, with 15 bases lying between them. This CDR3 has 16 amino acids. The germline CDR1 and CDR2 sequences are LNHNV and YYDKDF (reference sequence). CDR3 nucleotides: TGTGCCACCAGCCGGGGGCGCAGGGGAAACACCGGGGAGCTGTTTTTT. This codes for CATSRGRRGNTGELFF.

The V and J genes are TRBV5-1 and TRBJ1-1, with D possibly TRBD1 on 6 matching bases. The CDR3 runs to 17 residues. V was pared by 4 bases and J by 6 bases, with 25 bases between. Germline-derived CDR1 and CDR2 are SGHRS and YFSETQ. The CDR3 DNA follows: TGCGCCAGCAGCGCCTTGGGGGCCCGGTTAGGACGGTCTGAAGCTTTCTTT. It translates to CASSALGARLGRSEAFF.

V is TRBV5-4 and J is TRBJ2-5; 7 positions match TRBD1. The germline V gene encodes CDR1 SGHNT and CDR2 YYREEE (reference sequence). The CDR3 sequence is 22 residues long. V lost 0 bases and J lost 0; bases outside the gene matches: 23. The CDR3 DNA is TGTGCCAGCAGCTTGGTCCCCCTTCCGGGCAGGGGGAACCCCGGGAACCAAGAGACCCAGTACTTC. It specifies CASSLVPLPGRGNPGNQETQYF.

The rearrangement uses TRBV30 and TRBJ2-7; D gene uncertain. The CDR3 loop spans 12 amino acids. Trimming pared 0 bases from V and 6 bases from J, leaving 9 bases between. Germline CDR1 GTSNPN, CDR2 SVGIG (reference sequence). This chain's CDR3 is CAWSVTVGEQYF. DNA of the CDR3: TGTGCCTGGAGTGTAACCGTCGGCGAGCAGTACTTC.